The 18 T cell receptor beta chains given below trace back to one sample, sequenced in a study of T cell responses to AZD1222 COVID-19 vaccine. Using immunoSEQ multiplex PCR, the repertoire was profiled, and TCRdb retains in-frame clones only, with some absent. The sample records 150,000 or so clones, roughly nine tenths being singletons. Source: peripheral blood, taken 28 days after the second AZD1222 dose. The source is an adult who received the AZD1222 COVID-19 vaccine.

The J gene is TRBJ1-2, the V gene TRBV9; 9 positions agree with TRBD1. CDR1 and CDR2 from the germline V gene are SGDLS and YYNGEE. Trimming took 0 bases from V and 5 from J; bases not matched to a gene: 5. CDR3 length equals 15 residues. CDR3 in DNA: TGTGCCAGCAGCGTAGGGGACAGGGTTGGGTATGGCTACACCTTC. Translating gives CASSVGDRVGYGYTF.

The chain's CDR3 is CAWRRVILRPQPYTYEQYF. As DNA, the CDR3 is TGTGCCTGGAGGAGGGTGATTTTGCGTCCCCAACCCTACACCTACGAGCAGTACTTC. V usage is TRBV30 and J usage is TRBJ2-7, with D possibly matching TRBD2 (5 bases). The germline V gene has CDR1 GTSNPN and CDR2 SVGIG (reference sequence). V was pared by 3 bases and J by 2 bases, with 29 bases between. CDR3 length: 19 amino acids.

The J gene is TRBJ1-3, the V gene TRBV7-3, with TRBD1 matching 10 bases. CDR3 length: 17 amino acids. V shed 0 bases and J 2 bases; nucleotides not matched to a gene: 4. CDR1 SGHTA and CDR2 FQGTGA come from the germline V gene. The CDR3 region has the DNA TGTGCCAGCAGCTTAACGGGACAGGGGTGGACTGGAAACACCATATATTTT. It yields the protein CASSLTGQGWTGNTIYF. Based on the CDR3 plus reference TRBV7-3 and TRBJ1-3, the full variable domain is GAGVSQTPSNKVTEKGKYVELRCDPISGHTALYWYRQSLGQGPEFLIYFQGTGAADDSGLPNDRFFAVRPEGSVSTLKIQRTERGDSAVYLCASSLTGQGWTGNTIYFGEGSWLTVV.

The rearrangement links TRBV2 to TRBJ1-3; no definite D call. Germline CDR1 and CDR2: SNHLY and FYNNEI. Trimming left V 3 bases short and J 5 bases short, with 17 bases between. CDR3 size: 16 residues. The DNA of the CDR3 is TGTGCCAGCAGTGATTCCAGCAGGACCTATAGAAACACCATATATTTT. It encodes CASSDSSRTYRNTIYF. Together with reference TRBV2 and TRBJ1-3, the CDR3 gives the full variable domain: EPEVTQTPSHQVTQMGQEVILRCVPISNHLYFYWYRQILGQKVEFLVSFYNNEISEKSEIFDDQFSVERPDGSNFTLKIRSTKLEDSAMYFCASSDSSRTYRNTIYFGEGSWLTVV.

V is TRBV4-2 and J is TRBJ1-5; perhaps TRBD1 as D (6 bases). V was cut by 0 bases and J by 7 bases, with 13 bases left in between. The CDR3 is made up of 15 amino acids. The germline V gene encodes CDR1 LGHNA and CDR2 YNFKEQ. CDR3 sequence: CASSQDTQGSQPQHF. The CDR3 nucleotides read TGTGCCAGCAGCCAAGATACACAGGGAAGCCAGCCCCAGCATTTT.

The chain recombines TRBV19 with TRBJ1-4; D call uncertain. Looked up from germline, CDR1 is LNHDA and CDR2 is SQIVND (reference sequence). Trimming took 3 bases from V and 4 from J, leaving 12 bases between them. The CDR3 is 15 amino acids. This chain's CDR3 is CASSISSGSNEKLFF. The DNA of the CDR3 is TGTGCCAGTAGTATTTCGTCCGGGAGTAATGAAAAACTGTTTTTT.

The CDR3 DNA reads as TGTGCCAGCAGTACCAGGGCCAAAAACATTCAGTACTTC. Translating gives CASSTRAKNIQYF. The J gene is TRBJ2-4, the V gene TRBV28; D gene unclear. This CDR3 is built from 13 residues. V was clipped by 5 bases and J by 1 base, with 6 bases between them. CDR1 and CDR2 from the germline V gene are MDHEN and SYDVKM.

The V and J genes are TRBV28 and TRBJ1-6; 9 bases match TRBD1. Germline V lookup: CDR1 MDHEN, CDR2 SYDVKM. The CDR3 is 15 amino acids. Unmatched junction bases numbered 5, after V lost 3 bases and J lost 8 bases. The chain's CDR3 is CASSFGDRVYSPLHF. The CDR3 DNA reads TGTGCCAGCAGTTTTGGGGACAGGGTGTATTCACCCCTCCACTTT.

This clone was detected once. Other DNA sequences of this sample code for an identical CDR3. This chain connects TRBV5-6 to TRBJ2-1; 10 nucleotides match TRBD2. V lost 4 bases, J lost 4 bases, and 5 bases stayed unmatched. Germline lookup yields CDR1 SGHDT and CDR2 YYEEEE. The CDR3 totals 15 residues. CDR3 bases: TGTGCCAGCAGCGGTGGACTAGCGGATTACAATGAGCAGTTCTTC. Translated: CASSGGLADYNEQFF.

The chain couples TRBV9 to TRBJ2-5; D possibly uses TRBD1 or TRBD2 (6 bases each). Germline CDR1 and CDR2: SGDLS and YYNGEE. This CDR3 is built from 14 residues. The V end lost 4 bases, the J end lost 1 base, and 11 bases lay between the germline ends. The CDR3 reads CASSPRGPQETQYF. Written as DNA, the CDR3 is TGTGCCAGCAGCCCTCGGGGGCCCCAAGAGACCCAGTACTTC. The variable domain in full, completed from reference TRBV9 and TRBJ2-5, reads DSGVTQTPKHLITATGQRVTLRCSPRSGDLSVYWYQQSLDQGLQFLIQYYNGEERAKGNILERFSAQQFPDLHSELNLSSLELGDSALYFCASSPRGPQETQYFGPGTRLLVL.

The V and J genes are TRBV7-2 and TRBJ2-7; D not certain. The CDR3 has 12 amino acids. Trimming removed 6 bases at V and 0 bases at J, with 6 bases between. CDR1 and CDR2 (germline): SGHTA, FQGNSA. CDR3 sequence (DNA): TGTGCCAGCAGTCCGAGCTCCTACGAGCAGTACTTC. Amino acids: CASSPSSYEQYF.

The sample holds one count of this clone. The V call is TRBV19, the J call TRBJ1-6, with 10 bases fitting TRBD1. Germline V gene data show CDR1 as LNHDA and CDR2 as SQIVND (reference sequence). This CDR3 spans 17 amino acids. V trimming: 3 bases; J trimming: 6 bases; junction bases outside the gene matches: 8. CDR3 sequence reads: CASSIRSGQGGNSPLHF. The DNA for the CDR3 is TGTGCCAGTAGTATTCGGAGTGGACAGGGGGGTAATTCACCCCTCCACTTT.

The chain combines TRBV7-6 with TRBJ1-6; D is unresolved. V lost 4 bases and J 16 bases, leaving 17 bases between the germline ends. Germline assignment: CDR1 SGHVS and CDR2 FNYEAQ. CDR3 length: 13 residues. The CDR3 region has the DNA TGTGCCAGCAGCTACCGATCCGCGTCCTTACTCCACTTT. Translating gives CASSYRSASLLHF.

This chain links TRBV7-9 with TRBJ1-2; 7 bases are shared with TRBD1. V lost 5 bases and J lost 4; bases outside the gene matches: 7. In germline, CDR1 is SEHNR, CDR2 FQNEAQ (reference sequence). This CDR3 is 14 amino acids long. The DNA for the CDR3 is TGTGCCAGCAGCCTCGAGAGGGGGCCCTATGGCTACACCTTC. It translates to CASSLERGPYGYTF.

The chain recombines TRBV4-3 with TRBJ2-3, with a weak D call TRBD1 (6 bases). The CDR3 loop spans 14 amino acids. Germline CDR1 and CDR2: LGHNA and YSLEER. V was trimmed by 4 bases and J by 3 bases, leaving 11 bases between them. CDR3 residues: CASSRGRGTDTQYF. The CDR3 DNA is TGCGCCAGCAGCCGAGGTAGGGGGACAGATACGCAGTATTTT.

The chain recombines TRBV10-3 with TRBJ2-5; maybe TRBD2 (6 bases). CDR3 length: 14 amino acids. CDR1 is ENHRY and CDR2 is SYGVKD in the germline V gene. V was shortened by 2 bases and J by 2 bases, with 9 bases between the two germline ends. Here the CDR3 DNA reads TGTGCCATCAGTGAGAGGAGGGAGCAAGAGACCCAGTACTTC. It specifies CAISERREQETQYF.

The chain links TRBV11-3 to TRBJ2-2, with 9 bases aligning to TRBD1. Germline V gene sequence: CDR1 SGHNT, CDR2 YENEEA. Trimming removed 4 bases from V and 3 bases from J; junction bases left unmatched: 12. CDR3 size: 18 residues. CDR3 sequence reads: CASSSTGTGKPHTGELFF. In DNA form, the CDR3 reads TGTGCCAGCAGCTCCACCGGGACAGGGAAGCCCCACACCGGGGAGCTGTTTTTT. Supplemented by reference TRBV11-3 and TRBJ2-2, the full variable domain reads EAGVVQSPRYKIIEKKQPVAFWCNPISGHNTLYWYLQNLGQGPELLIRYENEEAVDDSQLPKDRFSAERLKGVDSTLKIQPAELGDSAVYLCASSSTGTGKPHTGELFFGEGSRLTVL.

This clone was seen a single time. This sequence joins TRBV19 and TRBJ1-5, with D possibly being TRBD1 (6 bases). Looked up from germline, CDR1 is LNHDA and CDR2 is SQIVND (reference sequence). The CDR3 is made up of 14 amino acids. V was shortened by 3 bases and J by 5 bases, with 11 bases between the two germline ends. CDR3 bases: TGTGCCAGTAGTATGCGGGGGGCTGATCAGCCCCAGCATTTT. Encoded protein: CASSMRGADQPQHF.